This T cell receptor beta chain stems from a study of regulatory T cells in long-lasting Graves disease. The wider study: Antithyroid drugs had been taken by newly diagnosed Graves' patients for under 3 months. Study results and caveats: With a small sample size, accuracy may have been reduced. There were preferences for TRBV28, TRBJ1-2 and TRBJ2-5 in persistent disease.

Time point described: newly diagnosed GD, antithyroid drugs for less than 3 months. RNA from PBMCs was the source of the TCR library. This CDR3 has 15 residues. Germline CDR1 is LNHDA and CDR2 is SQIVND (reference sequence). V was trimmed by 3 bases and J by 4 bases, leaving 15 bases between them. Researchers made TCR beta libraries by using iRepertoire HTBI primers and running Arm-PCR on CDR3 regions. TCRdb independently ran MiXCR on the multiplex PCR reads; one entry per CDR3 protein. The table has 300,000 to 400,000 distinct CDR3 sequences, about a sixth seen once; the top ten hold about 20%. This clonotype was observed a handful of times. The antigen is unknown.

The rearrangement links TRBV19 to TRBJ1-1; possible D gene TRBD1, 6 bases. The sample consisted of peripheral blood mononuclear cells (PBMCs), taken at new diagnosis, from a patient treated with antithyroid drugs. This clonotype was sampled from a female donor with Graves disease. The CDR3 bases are TGTGCCAGTAGTATCGGGGGGCCGCCTAGCACTGAAGCTTTCTTT. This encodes CASSIGGPPSTEAFF.